A selection of T cell receptor beta chains follows, all from one sample in a study of T cell responses to AZD1222 COVID-19 vaccine. Sequenced by immunoSEQ multiplex PCR; TCRdb stores in-frame clones only, minus some. The table includes around 170,000 clones, nearly 95% detected once. The input for sequencing was peripheral blood, taken 28 days after the second AZD1222 dose. The receptors derive from an adult who received the AZD1222 COVID-19 vaccine. CDR3s include the opening cysteine and the closing phenylalanine or tryptophan. The order of the fields is V gene, D gene, clone size, J gene, CDR3 DNA, CDR3 protein. A D gene is named only where the DNA matches it firmly. Clone size, where shown, is once, few, many, or a class for clones that have expanded.

v_call: TRBV5-1; d_call: TRBD1; clone_size: -; j_call: TRBJ2-1; cdr3_nt: TGCGCCAGCAGCTACCGGGACAGGGGGTCGAATGAGCAGTTCTTC; cdr3_aa: CASSYRDRGSNEQFF
v_call: TRBV18; d_call: TRBD2; clone_size: -; j_call: TRBJ2-1; cdr3_nt: TGTGCCAGCTCTCCAATAAGCGGGAGGGCCTCGGAATATGAGCAGTTCTTC; cdr3_aa: CASSPISGRASEYEQFF
v_call: TRBV6-6; d_call: -; clone_size: -; j_call: TRBJ1-5; cdr3_nt: TGTGCCAGCAGTTACAGCCAGGGTCAAAGCAATCAGCCCCAGCATTTT; cdr3_aa: CASSYSQGQSNQPQHF
v_call: TRBV27; d_call: -; clone_size: -; j_call: TRBJ1-5; cdr3_nt: TGTGCCAGCAGTTTGGGGCTTAGCAATCAGCCCCAGCATTTT; cdr3_aa: CASSLGLSNQPQHF
v_call: TRBV28; d_call: -; clone_size: -; j_call: TRBJ1-3; cdr3_nt: TGTGCCAGTGGGTATGGCTCAGGCGTTGGAAACACCATATATTTT; cdr3_aa: CASGYGSGVGNTIYF
v_call: TRBV10-3; d_call: -; clone_size: -; j_call: TRBJ2-1; cdr3_nt: TGTGCCATCAGGGGACCTCCTTACTTGGGGTCCTACAATGAGCAGTTCTTC; cdr3_aa: CAIRGPPYLGSYNEQFF
v_call: TRBV3-1/TRBV3-2; d_call: -; clone_size: -; j_call: TRBJ1-2; cdr3_nt: TGTGCCAGCAGCGCGGCGCTTTATGGCTACACCTTC; cdr3_aa: CASSAALYGYTF
v_call: TRBV6-5; d_call: TRBD1; clone_size: -; j_call: TRBJ2-3; cdr3_nt: TGTGCCAGCAGTTCCGGGACAGGGAGCACAGATACGCAGTATTTT; cdr3_aa: CASSSGTGSTDTQYF
v_call: TRBV4-1; d_call: -; clone_size: -; j_call: TRBJ1-1; cdr3_nt: TGCGCCGTAACGGGGCCAGGGAACACTGAAGCTTTCTTT; cdr3_aa: CAVTGPGNTEAFF
v_call: TRBV28; d_call: -; clone_size: -; j_call: TRBJ2-3; cdr3_nt: TGTGCCAGCAGTTTACGGGGGGCAATCACAGATACGCAGTATTTT; cdr3_aa: CASSLRGAITDTQYF
v_call: TRBV4-3; d_call: -; clone_size: -; j_call: TRBJ2-7; cdr3_nt: TGCGCCAGCAGCCAAGATGGGGGGGGGACACCCTACGAGCAGTACTTC; cdr3_aa: CASSQDGGGTPYEQYF
v_call: TRBV6-1; d_call: TRBD2; clone_size: -; j_call: TRBJ2-2; cdr3_nt: TGTGCCAGCAGTGACCGGCTAGCGGGAGCGGGCGGGGAGCTGTTTTTT; cdr3_aa: CASSDRLAGAGGELFF
v_call: TRBV6-4; d_call: -; clone_size: -; j_call: TRBJ2-3; cdr3_nt: TGTGCCAGCAGTGACTCGGACACAGATACGCAGTATTTT; cdr3_aa: CASSDSDTDTQYF
v_call: TRBV5-8; d_call: -; clone_size: -; j_call: TRBJ1-1; cdr3_nt: TGTGCCAGCAGCAATCTGGGCGGCATGAACACTGAAGCTTTCTTT; cdr3_aa: CASSNLGGMNTEAFF
v_call: TRBV18; d_call: -; clone_size: -; j_call: TRBJ1-2; cdr3_nt: TGTGCCAGCTCAGGCGCGGGCGACTATGGCTACACCTTC; cdr3_aa: CASSGAGDYGYTF
v_call: TRBV3-1/TRBV3-2; d_call: -; clone_size: once; j_call: TRBJ2-1; cdr3_nt: TGTGCCAGCAGCCAAGACTTCTGGGCCGGGAGCTCCTACAATGAGCAGTTCTTC; cdr3_aa: CASSQDFWAGSSYNEQFF
v_call: TRBV5-1; d_call: TRBD2; clone_size: -; j_call: TRBJ2-1; cdr3_nt: TGCGCCAGCAGCCGCGGACTAGCGGGAGGGACCTACAATGAGCAGTTCTTC; cdr3_aa: CASSRGLAGGTYNEQFF
v_call: TRBV5-1; d_call: TRBD2; clone_size: -; j_call: TRBJ2-5; cdr3_nt: TGCGCCAGCAGCTTGGTAGCTAGCGGGGATCAAGAGACCCAGTACTTC; cdr3_aa: CASSLVASGDQETQYF
v_call: TRBV18; d_call: -; clone_size: few; j_call: TRBJ2-7; cdr3_nt: TGTGCCAGCTCACCTTCCCGGGAAGCCTCCTACGAGCAGTACTTC; cdr3_aa: CASSPSREASYEQYF
v_call: TRBV7-6; d_call: TRBD2; clone_size: -; j_call: TRBJ2-5; cdr3_nt: TGTGCCAGCAGCCGAACTAGCGGGGGGGCGTCGGAGACCCAGTACTTC; cdr3_aa: CASSRTSGGASETQYF
v_call: TRBV20-1; d_call: -; clone_size: -; j_call: TRBJ1-1; cdr3_nt: TGCAGTGCTAGTATAAACCCAGGGGAGGTGAACACTGAAGCTTTCTTT; cdr3_aa: CSASINPGEVNTEAFF
v_call: TRBV7-9; d_call: -; clone_size: -; j_call: TRBJ2-5; cdr3_nt: TGTGCCAGCAGCTTCAGGGTTCAAGAGACCCAGTACTTC; cdr3_aa: CASSFRVQETQYF
v_call: TRBV30; d_call: -; clone_size: -; j_call: TRBJ1-1; cdr3_nt: TGTGCCTGGAGTGAGAGGCGACAGTTGACCTCTGAAGCTTTCTTT; cdr3_aa: CAWSERRQLTSEAFF
v_call: TRBV6-5; d_call: -; clone_size: -; j_call: TRBJ2-5; cdr3_nt: TGTGCCAGCAGTCTCCCGGGACAAACCCAAGAGACCCAGTACTTC; cdr3_aa: CASSLPGQTQETQYF
v_call: TRBV27; d_call: -; clone_size: -; j_call: TRBJ1-1; cdr3_nt: TGTGCCAGCAGTTTCCTGCCCCAGATGAACACTGAAGCTTTCTTT; cdr3_aa: CASSFLPQMNTEAFF
v_call: TRBV11-2; d_call: TRBD2; clone_size: -; j_call: TRBJ2-1; cdr3_nt: TGTGCCAGCAGCTTAGGAGGGGCTAGCGGGAGGCATGAGCAGTTCTTC; cdr3_aa: CASSLGGASGRHEQFF
v_call: TRBV3-1/TRBV3-2; d_call: -; clone_size: -; j_call: TRBJ2-2; cdr3_nt: TGTGCCAGCAGCCAAGAGCGCGGGGGCAGCACCGGGGAGCTGTTTTTT; cdr3_aa: CASSQERGGSTGELFF